This entry features one T cell receptor beta chain sequence. Its antigen remains unknown. The sample belongs to a study of response to subunit inactivated influenza vaccine. Study results and limitations: Authors suggested few new T cells are recruited by each seasonal influenza vaccination.

TCRdb redid the calling of the RT-PCR reads with MiXCR, one entry per CDR3 protein. In the table there are 500,000 to 550,000 distinct CDR3 sequences, less than 25% of which are singletons. V lost 7 bases to trimming and J lost 6 bases; unmatched junction nucleotides: 5. This CDR3 comprises 13 residues. In addition, the sample was reused for a study of T cells expressing NK-cell markers. That source adds: A 5'RACE template switching approach incorporating UMIs was used to make TCR beta cDNA. Most of the eight sequenced donors tested HCMV-seropositive; one tested seronegative. For several experiments, T cell sorting was restricted to the alpha-beta TCR population by means of an anti-gamma-delta TCR antibody.

Material: CD4+ T cells sorted from PBMCs, obtained 12 days after vaccination. This clonotype was obtained from a man aged 45-65 years who received an inactivated influenza vaccine. The rearrangement links TRBV12-3 or TRBV12-4 to TRBJ1-4; TRBD1 agrees at 7 bases. This CDR3 is CASTRQGDEKLFF. CDR3 DNA: TGTGCCAGCACCCGCCAGGGGGATGAAAAACTGTTTTTT.